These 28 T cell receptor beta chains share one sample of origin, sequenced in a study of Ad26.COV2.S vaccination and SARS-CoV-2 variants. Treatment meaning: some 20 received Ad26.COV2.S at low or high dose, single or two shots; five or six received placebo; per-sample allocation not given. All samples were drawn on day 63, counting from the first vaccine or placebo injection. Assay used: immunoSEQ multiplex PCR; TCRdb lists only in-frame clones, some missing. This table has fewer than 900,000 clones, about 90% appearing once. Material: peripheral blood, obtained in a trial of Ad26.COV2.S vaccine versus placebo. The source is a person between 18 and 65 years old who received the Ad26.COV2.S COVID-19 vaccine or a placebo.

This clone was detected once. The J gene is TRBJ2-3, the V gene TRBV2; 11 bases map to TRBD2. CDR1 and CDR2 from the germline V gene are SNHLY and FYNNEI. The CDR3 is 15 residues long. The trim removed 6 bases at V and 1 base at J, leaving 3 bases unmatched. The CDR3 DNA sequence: TGTGCCAGCAGCCAACTAGCGGGAGGCACAGATACGCAGTATTTT. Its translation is CASSQLAGGTDTQYF.

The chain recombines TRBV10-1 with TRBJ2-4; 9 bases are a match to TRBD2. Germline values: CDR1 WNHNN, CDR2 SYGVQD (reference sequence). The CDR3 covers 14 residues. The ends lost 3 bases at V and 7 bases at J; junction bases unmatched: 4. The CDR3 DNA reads TGCGCCAGCAGTGAAATTAGCGGGAGTAACATTCAGTACTTC. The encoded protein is CASSEISGSNIQYF.

This CDR3 reads CASSPRAYSNQPQHF. Here the CDR3 DNA reads TGTGCCAGCAGCCCCAGGGCTTATAGCAATCAGCCCCAGCATTTT. The V and J genes are TRBV7-2 and TRBJ1-5, with D maybe TRBD1 (5 bases). The CDR3 loop spans 15 amino acids. Trimming left V 5 bases short and J 0 bases short, with 11 bases between. Germline V gives CDR1 SGHTA, CDR2 FQGNSA.

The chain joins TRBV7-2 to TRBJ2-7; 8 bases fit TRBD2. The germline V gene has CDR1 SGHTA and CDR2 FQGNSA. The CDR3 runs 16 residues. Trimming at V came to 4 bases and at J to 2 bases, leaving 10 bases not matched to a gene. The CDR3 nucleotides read TGTGCCAGCAGCTCCCTTAGGAGCGGGGGAGCCTACGAGCAGTACTTC. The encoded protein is CASSSLRSGGAYEQYF.

As DNA, the CDR3 is TGTGCCAGCAGTGAAAGGAACCCCTACGAGCAGTACTTC. Translated: CASSERNPYEQYF. The V call is TRBV6-1, the J call TRBJ2-7; D gene ambiguous. The CDR3 is made up of 13 amino acids. CDR1 MNHNS and CDR2 SASEGT come from the germline V gene. V dropped 2 bases and J dropped 2 bases, with 7 bases sitting between them.

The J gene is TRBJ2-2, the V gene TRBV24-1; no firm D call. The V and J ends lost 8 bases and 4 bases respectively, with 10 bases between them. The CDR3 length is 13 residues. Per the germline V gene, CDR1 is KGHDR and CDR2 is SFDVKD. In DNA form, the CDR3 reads TGTGCCACCACGGGTGGACGCACCGGGGAGCTGTTTTTT. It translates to CATTGGRTGELFF.

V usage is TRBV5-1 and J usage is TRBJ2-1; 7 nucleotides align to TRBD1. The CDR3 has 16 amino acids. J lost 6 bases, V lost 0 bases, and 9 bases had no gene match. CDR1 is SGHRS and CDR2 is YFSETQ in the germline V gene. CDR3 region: CASSLGTGVIGNEQFF. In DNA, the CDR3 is TGCGCCAGCAGCTTGGGTACAGGGGTAATTGGCAATGAGCAGTTCTTC. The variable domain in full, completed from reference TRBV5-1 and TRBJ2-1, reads KAGVTQTPRYLIKTRGQQVTLSCSPISGHRSVSWYQQTPGQGLQFLFEYFSETQRNKGNFPGRFSGRQFSNSRSEMNVSTLELGDSALYLCASSLGTGVIGNEQFFGPGTRLTVL.

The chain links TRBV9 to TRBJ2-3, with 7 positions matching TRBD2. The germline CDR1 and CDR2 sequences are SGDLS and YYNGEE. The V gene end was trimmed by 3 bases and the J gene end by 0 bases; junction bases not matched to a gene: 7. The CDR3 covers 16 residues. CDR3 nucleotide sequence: TGTGCCAGCAGCGCAATGGGACTACCAAGCACAGATACGCAGTATTTT. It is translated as CASSAMGLPSTDTQYF.

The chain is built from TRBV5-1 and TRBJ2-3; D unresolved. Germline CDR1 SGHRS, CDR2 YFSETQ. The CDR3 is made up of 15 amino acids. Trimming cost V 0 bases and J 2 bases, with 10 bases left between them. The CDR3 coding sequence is TGCGCCAGCAGCTTGGGTGGGTATCCCACAGATACGCAGTATTTT. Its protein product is CASSLGGYPTDTQYF.

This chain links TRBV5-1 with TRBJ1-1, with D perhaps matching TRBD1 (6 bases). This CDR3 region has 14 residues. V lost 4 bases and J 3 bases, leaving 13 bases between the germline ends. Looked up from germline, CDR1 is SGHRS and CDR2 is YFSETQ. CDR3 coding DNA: TGCGCCAGCAGCCCCAGGGGTTTCGACACTGAAGCTTTCTTT. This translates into CASSPRGFDTEAFF.

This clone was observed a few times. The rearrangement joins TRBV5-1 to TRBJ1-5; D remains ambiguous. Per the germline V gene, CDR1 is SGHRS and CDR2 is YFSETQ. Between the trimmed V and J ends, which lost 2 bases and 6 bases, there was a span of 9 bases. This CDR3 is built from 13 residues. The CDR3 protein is CASSFKAGQPQHF. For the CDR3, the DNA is TGCGCCAGCAGCTTTAAGGCCGGTCAGCCCCAGCATTTT.

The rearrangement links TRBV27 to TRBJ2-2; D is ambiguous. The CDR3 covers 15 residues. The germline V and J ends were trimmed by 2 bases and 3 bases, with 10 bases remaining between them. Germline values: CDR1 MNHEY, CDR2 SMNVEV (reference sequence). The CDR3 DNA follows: TGTGCCAGCAGTTTACAGGCTGGGGACACCGGGGAGCTGTTTTTT. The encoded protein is CASSLQAGDTGELFF.

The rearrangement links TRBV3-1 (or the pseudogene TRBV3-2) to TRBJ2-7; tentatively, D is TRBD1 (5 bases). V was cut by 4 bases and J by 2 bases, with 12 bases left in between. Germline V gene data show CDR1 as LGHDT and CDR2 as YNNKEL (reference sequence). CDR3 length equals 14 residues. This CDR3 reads CASSRGRGPYEQYF. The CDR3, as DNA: TGTGCCAGCAGCCGGGGAAGGGGCCCCTACGAGCAGTACTTC.

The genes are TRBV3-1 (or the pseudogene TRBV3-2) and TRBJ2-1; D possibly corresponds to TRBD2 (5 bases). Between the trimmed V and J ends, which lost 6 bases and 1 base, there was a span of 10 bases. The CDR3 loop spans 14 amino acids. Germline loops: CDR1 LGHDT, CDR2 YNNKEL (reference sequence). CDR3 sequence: CASSTSQSYNEQFF. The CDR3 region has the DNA TGTGCCAGCAGTACTAGTCAGTCCTACAATGAGCAGTTCTTC.

The CDR3 DNA reads TGTGCCAGCAGCCAAGAGGGGCTTAGCTCTGGAAACACCATATATTTT. Encoded protein: CASSQEGLSSGNTIYF. This sequence joins TRBV4-2 and TRBJ1-3; weak D call: TRBD1 (5 bases). Germline V gene sequence: CDR1 LGHNA, CDR2 YNFKEQ. V dropped 0 bases and J dropped 0 bases, with 9 bases sitting between them. The CDR3 spans 16 residues.

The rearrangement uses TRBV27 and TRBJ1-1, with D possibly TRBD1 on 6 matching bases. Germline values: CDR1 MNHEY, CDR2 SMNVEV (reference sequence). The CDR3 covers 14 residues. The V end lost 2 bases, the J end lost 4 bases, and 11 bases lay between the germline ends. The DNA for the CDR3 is TGTGCCAGCAGTTTAACGGGGGCAGTCACTGAAGCTTTCTTT. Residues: CASSLTGAVTEAFF.

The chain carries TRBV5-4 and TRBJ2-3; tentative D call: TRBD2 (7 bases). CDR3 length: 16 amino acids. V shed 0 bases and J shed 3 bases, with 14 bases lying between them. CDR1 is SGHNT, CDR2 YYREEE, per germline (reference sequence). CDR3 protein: CASSLGGAAGTDTQYF. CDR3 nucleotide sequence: TGTGCCAGCAGCTTGGGGGGGGCAGCGGGGACAGATACGCAGTATTTT.

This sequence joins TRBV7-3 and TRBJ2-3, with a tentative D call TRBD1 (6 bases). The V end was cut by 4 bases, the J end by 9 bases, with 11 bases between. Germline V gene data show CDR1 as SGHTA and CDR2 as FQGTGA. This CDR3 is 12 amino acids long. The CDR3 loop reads CASSWGQGTQYF. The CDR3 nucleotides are TGTGCCAGCAGCTGGGGGCAGGGAACGCAGTATTTT.

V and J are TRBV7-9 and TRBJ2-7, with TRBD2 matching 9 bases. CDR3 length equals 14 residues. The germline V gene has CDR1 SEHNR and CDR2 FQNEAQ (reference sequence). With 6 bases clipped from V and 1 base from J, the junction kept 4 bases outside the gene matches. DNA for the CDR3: TGTGCCAGCAGAAGACTAGCGGATTCCTACGAGCAGTACTTC. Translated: CASRRLADSYEQYF.

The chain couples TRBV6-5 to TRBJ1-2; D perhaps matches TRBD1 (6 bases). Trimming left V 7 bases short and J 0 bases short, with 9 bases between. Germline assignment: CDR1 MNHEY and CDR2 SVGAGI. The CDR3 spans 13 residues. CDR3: CASKGGANYGYTF. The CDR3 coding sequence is TGTGCCAGCAAGGGGGGGGCTAACTATGGCTACACCTTC.

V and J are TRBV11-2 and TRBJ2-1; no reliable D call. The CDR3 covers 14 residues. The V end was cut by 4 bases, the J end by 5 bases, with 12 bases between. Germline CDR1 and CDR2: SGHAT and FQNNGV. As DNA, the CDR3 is TGTGCCAGCAGCTGGACCCCGAACCACAATGAGCAGTTCTTC. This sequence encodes CASSWTPNHNEQFF.

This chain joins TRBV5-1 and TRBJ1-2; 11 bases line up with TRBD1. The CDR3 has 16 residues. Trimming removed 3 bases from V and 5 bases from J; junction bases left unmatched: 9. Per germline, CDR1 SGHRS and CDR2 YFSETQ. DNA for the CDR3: TGCGCCAGCAGCTCCCTCACGGGACAGGGGGAATATGGCTACACCTTC. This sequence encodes CASSSLTGQGEYGYTF.

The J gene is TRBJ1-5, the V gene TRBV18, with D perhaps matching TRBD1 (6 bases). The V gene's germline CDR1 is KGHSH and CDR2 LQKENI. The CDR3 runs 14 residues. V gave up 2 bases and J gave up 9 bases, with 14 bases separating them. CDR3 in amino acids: CASSPSKGGSPQHF. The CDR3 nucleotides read TGTGCCAGCTCACCATCAAAGGGGGGGTCGCCCCAGCATTTT.

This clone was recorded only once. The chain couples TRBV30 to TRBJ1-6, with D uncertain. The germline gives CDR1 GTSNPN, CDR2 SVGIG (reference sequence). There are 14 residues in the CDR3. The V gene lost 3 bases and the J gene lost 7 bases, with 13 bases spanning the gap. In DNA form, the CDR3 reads TGTGCCTGGAGGCCGGGCCCACCAAATTCACCCCTCCACTTT. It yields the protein CAWRPGPPNSPLHF.

CDR3: CASSFRDEQFF. CDR3 bases: TGTGCCAGCAGCTTTAGGGATGAGCAGTTCTTC. The chain employs TRBV7-8 and TRBJ2-1, with D unclear. CDR1 and CDR2 (germline): SGHVS, FQNEAQ. V was clipped by 3 bases and J by 8 bases, with 5 bases between them. This CDR3 is 11 amino acids long. The full variable domain, rest sourced from reference TRBV7-8 and TRBJ2-1, is GAGVSQSPRYKVAKRGQDVALRCDPISGHVSLFWYQQALGQGPEFLTYFQNEAQLDKSGLPSDRFFAERPEGSVSTLKIQRTQQEDSAVYLCASSFRDEQFFGPGTRLTVL.

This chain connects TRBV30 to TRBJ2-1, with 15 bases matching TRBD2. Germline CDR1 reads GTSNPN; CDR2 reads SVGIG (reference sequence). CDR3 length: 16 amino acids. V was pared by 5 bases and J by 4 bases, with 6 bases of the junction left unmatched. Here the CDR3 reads CAWEGLAGGRYNEQFF. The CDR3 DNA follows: TGTGCCTGGGAAGGACTAGCGGGGGGGCGGTACAATGAGCAGTTCTTC.

CDR3 in amino acids: CASSPTDFSYNEQFF. As DNA, the CDR3 is TGCGCCAGCAGCCCTACGGACTTCTCCTACAATGAGCAGTTCTTC. The chain recombines TRBV5-1 with TRBJ2-1, with D possibly matching TRBD2 (5 bases). Trimming removed 4 bases from V and 0 bases from J, with 11 bases in between. CDR1 is SGHRS, CDR2 YFSETQ, per germline. This CDR3 comprises 15 residues.

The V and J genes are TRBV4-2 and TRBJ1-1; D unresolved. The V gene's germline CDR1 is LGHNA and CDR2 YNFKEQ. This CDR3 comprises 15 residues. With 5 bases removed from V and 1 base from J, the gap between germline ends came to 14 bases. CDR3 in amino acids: CASSSHRAQNTEAFF. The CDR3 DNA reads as TGTGCCAGCAGCTCCCATCGGGCACAGAACACTGAAGCTTTCTTT.